This T cell receptor beta chain was recovered during a study of cytomegalovirus exposure and HLA in healthy donors. Study as a whole: An early data release held around 80 million unique TCRs from HLA-typed donors. General study results and limits: There were several of the most significant clusters that appeared linked to common viral pathogens in a later analysis.

13 Jbeta primers and 60 Vbeta primers were used for the PCR. TCRdb keeps only in-frame clones here, not all; method: immunoSEQ multiplex PCR. Recorded for this sample: around 200,000 clones. The CDR3 is 14 amino acids. Germline V gene sequence: CDR1 LNHDA, CDR2 SQIVND (reference sequence). V was cut by 7 bases and J by 8 bases, with 20 bases left in between. As for this clone: Its target is not known.

The TCR sequence derives from a girl aged 2 to 10 in good health and CMV-seropositive. The sequenced sample consisted of PBMCs. The chain uses TRBV19 and TRBJ1-2; D perhaps matches TRBD1 (6 bases). CDR3 in amino acids: CASTNPGGRPGYTF. Written as DNA, the CDR3 is TGTGCCAGTACCAACCCTGGGGGCCGCCCGGGCTACACCTTC.